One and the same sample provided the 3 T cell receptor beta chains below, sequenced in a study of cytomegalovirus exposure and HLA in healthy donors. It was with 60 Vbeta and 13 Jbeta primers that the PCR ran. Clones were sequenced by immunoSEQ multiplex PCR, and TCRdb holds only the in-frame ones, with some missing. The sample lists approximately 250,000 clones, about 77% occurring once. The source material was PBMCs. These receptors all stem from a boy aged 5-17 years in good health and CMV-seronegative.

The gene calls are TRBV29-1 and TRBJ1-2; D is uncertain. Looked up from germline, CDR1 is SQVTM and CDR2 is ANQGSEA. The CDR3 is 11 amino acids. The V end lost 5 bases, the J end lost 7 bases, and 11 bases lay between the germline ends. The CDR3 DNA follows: TGCAGCGTTCTAAGTGAGGGTGGCTACACCTTC. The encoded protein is CSVLSEGGYTF.

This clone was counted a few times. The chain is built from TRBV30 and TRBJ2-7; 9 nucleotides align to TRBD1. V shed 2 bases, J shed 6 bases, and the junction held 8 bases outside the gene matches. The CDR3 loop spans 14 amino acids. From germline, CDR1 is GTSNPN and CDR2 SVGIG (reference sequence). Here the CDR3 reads CAWSSGTGICEQYF. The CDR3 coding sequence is TGTGCCTGGAGTTCGGGGACAGGGATCTGCGAGCAGTACTTC.

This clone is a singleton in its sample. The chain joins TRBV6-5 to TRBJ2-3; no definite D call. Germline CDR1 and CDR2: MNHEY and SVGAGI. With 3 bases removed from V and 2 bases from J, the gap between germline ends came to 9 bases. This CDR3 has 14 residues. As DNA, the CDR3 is TGTGCCAGCAGTTATACTACTCCCACAGATACGCAGTATTTT. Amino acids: CASSYTTPTDTQYF.